The 13 T cell receptor beta chains below all came from one sample that was sequenced in a study of cytomegalovirus exposure and HLA in healthy donors. Use of 60 Vbeta and 13 Jbeta primers characterized the PCR. Sequencing was performed with immunoSEQ multiplex PCR; in TCRdb, only in-frame clones are kept and a portion is missing. The sample includes 100,000 to 150,000 clones, about 80% of them seen just once. The sample was PBMCs. The receptor set was obtained from a boy between 2 and 10 years old in good health and CMV-seronegative.

V is TRBV9 and J is TRBJ2-3; TRBD2 might be the D (5 bases). V shed 0 bases and J shed 6 bases, with 14 bases lying between them. Germline lookup yields CDR1 SGDLS and CDR2 YYNGEE. CDR3 length: 15 amino acids. The CDR3 reads CASSVGALRGDTQYF. The CDR3 DNA reads TGTGCCAGCAGCGTAGGGGCTCTTCGAGGGGATACGCAGTATTTT. Drawing the rest from reference TRBV9 and TRBJ2-3, the complete variable domain is DSGVTQTPKHLITATGQRVTLRCSPRSGDLSVYWYQQSLDQGLQFLIQYYNGEERAKGNILERFSAQQFPDLHSELNLSSLELGDSALYFCASSVGALRGDTQYFGPGTRLTVL.

This rearrangement joins TRBV6-5 to TRBJ1-5; D remains ambiguous. Germline CDR1 MNHEY, CDR2 SVGAGI. The CDR3 totals 12 residues. Trimming stripped 0 bases from V and 12 bases from J, with 9 bases between. This CDR3 is CASSYSGGRQHF. The CDR3 region has the DNA TGTGCCAGCAGTTACTCGGGCGGGCGCCAGCATTTT.

With respect to this clone: The junction departs from the called germline gene at one end, perhaps through a read error. The chain has TRBV4-1 and TRBJ2-5; 8 nucleotides line up with TRBD2. This CDR3 has 20 residues. Germline loops: CDR1 MGHRA, CDR2 YSYEKL. This CDR3 reads CASSPLGKRELMGGQQTQYF. The CDR3 nucleotides read TGCGCCAGCAGCCCCTTGGGGAAGCGGGAGTTAATGGGGGGCCAACAGACCCAGTACTTC.

The chain links TRBV20-1 to TRBJ2-5; the D is unclear. Gene TRBJ2-7 matches the end of the DNA better, so the J call may be wrong. This CDR3 contains 11 residues. Germline loops: CDR1 DFQATT, CDR2 SNEGSKA (reference sequence). CDR3 sequence: CSARKDYEQYF. CDR3 in DNA: TGCAGTGCTAGAAAAGATTACGAGCAGTACTTC.

The rearrangement joins TRBV19 to TRBJ2-1; possibly TRBD2 for D (5 bases). V was shortened by 7 bases and J by 10 bases, with 14 bases between the two germline ends. The CDR3 spans 12 residues. Germline values: CDR1 LNHDA, CDR2 SQIVND (reference sequence). DNA for the CDR3: TGTGCCAGTAATTACCCTGGAGGAGAGCAGTTCTTC. As protein: CASNYPGGEQFF.

The V gene is TRBV6-4, the J gene TRBJ2-1; no clear D. V dropped 0 bases and J dropped 0 bases, with 6 bases sitting between them. Germline loops: CDR1 MRHNA, CDR2 SNTAGT. The CDR3 runs 15 residues. CDR3 in DNA: TGTGCCAGCAGTGACTCAAGGAGCTCCTACAATGAGCAGTTCTTC. This sequence encodes CASSDSRSSYNEQFF.

The chain links TRBV6-1 to TRBJ1-1, with D possibly matching TRBD1 (6 bases). There are 17 residues in the CDR3. Trimming left V 0 bases short and J 3 bases short, with 17 bases between. Looked up from germline, CDR1 is MNHNS and CDR2 is SASEGT. As DNA, the CDR3 is TGTGCCAGCAGTGAAGCGTGGTTCGACAGGACCTACACTGAAGCTTTCTTT. Translating gives CASSEAWFDRTYTEAFF.

The chain couples TRBV5-4 to TRBJ1-3; D is uncertain. The CDR3 covers 13 residues. V was shortened by 5 bases and J by 0 bases, with 6 bases between the two germline ends. The germline CDR1 and CDR2 sequences are SGHNT and YYREEE (reference sequence). CDR3 sequence: CASRDYSGNTIYF. CDR3 bases: TGTGCCAGCAGAGACTACTCTGGAAACACCATATATTTT. Complete variable domain (other parts from reference TRBV5-4 and TRBJ1-3): ETGVTQSPTHLIKTRGQQVTLRCSSQSGHNTVSWYQQALGQGPQFIFQYYREEENGRGNFPPRFSGLQFPNYSSELNVNALELDDSALYLCASRDYSGNTIYFGEGSWLTVV.

This clone was counted a single time. The V call is TRBV18, the J call TRBJ1-3; 8 bases are shared with TRBD1. Germline lookup yields CDR1 KGHSH and CDR2 LQKENI. V was pared by 6 bases and J by 0 bases, with 7 bases of the junction left unmatched. The CDR3 runs 16 residues. Here the CDR3 DNA reads TGTGCCAGCTCGGCTGGACAGGGAAACTCTGGAAACACCATATATTTT. This gives the protein CASSAGQGNSGNTIYF.

The chain couples TRBV19 to TRBJ1-1; D is ambiguous. Germline V gene sequence: CDR1 LNHDA, CDR2 SQIVND (reference sequence). Trimming took off 5 bases at V and 5 bases at J, with 12 bases between the two ends. This CDR3 contains 13 residues. In DNA, the CDR3 is TGTGCCAGTAGTCTTCAGGTGGCGACTGAAGCTTTCTTT. Encoded protein: CASSLQVATEAFF.

The gene calls are TRBV4-1 and TRBJ2-5; 8 nucleotides line up with TRBD2. V trimming: 0 bases; J trimming: 9 bases; junction bases outside the gene matches: 15. The CDR3 runs 17 residues. Germline lookup yields CDR1 MGHRA and CDR2 YSYEKL. CDR3: CASSQEFRNVGAGAQYF. The CDR3 region has the DNA TGCGCCAGCAGCCAAGAATTCCGTAACGTGGGAGCGGGGGCCCAGTACTTC.

This sequence joins TRBV7-8 and TRBJ1-5, with 7 bases that match TRBD1. In germline, CDR1 is SGHVS, CDR2 FQNEAQ. Trimming took 5 bases from V and 7 from J; bases not matched to a gene: 11. The CDR3 loop spans 15 amino acids. The CDR3 region is CASSADRATYQPQHF. Here the CDR3 DNA reads TGTGCCAGCAGCGCAGACAGGGCCACCTACCAGCCCCAGCATTTT.

This clone was recorded only once. The chain couples TRBV2 to TRBJ2-1; D might be TRBD1 (5 bases). The V gene's germline CDR1 is SNHLY and CDR2 FYNNEI. V dropped 3 bases and J dropped 6 bases, with 12 bases sitting between them. This CDR3 contains 14 residues. The DNA for the CDR3 is TGTGCCAGCAGTGACAGGGTGTCCAGCAATGAGCAGTTCTTC. As protein: CASSDRVSSNEQFF.